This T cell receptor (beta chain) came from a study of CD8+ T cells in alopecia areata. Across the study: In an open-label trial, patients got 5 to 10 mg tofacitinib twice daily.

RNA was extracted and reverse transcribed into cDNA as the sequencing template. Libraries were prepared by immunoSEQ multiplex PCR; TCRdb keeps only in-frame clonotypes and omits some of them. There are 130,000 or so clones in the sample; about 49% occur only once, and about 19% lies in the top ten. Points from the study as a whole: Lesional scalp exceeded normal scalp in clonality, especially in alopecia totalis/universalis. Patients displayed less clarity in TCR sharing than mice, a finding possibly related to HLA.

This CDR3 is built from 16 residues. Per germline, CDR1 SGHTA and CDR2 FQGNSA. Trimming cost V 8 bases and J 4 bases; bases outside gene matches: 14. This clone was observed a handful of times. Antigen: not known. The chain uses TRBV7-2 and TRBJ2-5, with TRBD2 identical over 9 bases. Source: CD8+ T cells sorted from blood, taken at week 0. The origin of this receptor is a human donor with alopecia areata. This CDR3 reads CASSTSSGELPETQYF. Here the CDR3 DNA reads TGTGCCAGCTCCACTTCTAGCGGGGAGCTACCAGAGACCCAGTACTTC.